The rows below give T cell receptor beta chains drawn from one sample of a study of immune cell composition in non-small cell lung cancer. The table came from immunoSEQ multiplex PCR; TCRdb's copy has only in-frame clones and leaves some out. The table includes around 11,000 clones, roughly 60% detected once. Sequenced material: lung tumor tissue. These receptors originate from a human donor with non-small cell lung cancer. Both conserved end residues are part of each CDR3. D genes are given only for firm matches. Size values are once, few and many counts, or a class for expanded clones, and some rows have none.

size	V	J	D	CDR3	DNA
-	TRBV5-1	TRBJ2-5	TRBD1	CASSFNRGETQYF	TGCGCCAGCAGCTTCAACAGGGGAGAGACCCAGTACTTC
few	TRBV4-3	TRBJ1-4	TRBD1	CASSRGQVGVESEKLFF	TGCGCCAGCAGCCGGGGACAGGTAGGCGTCGAATCGGAAAAACTGTTTTTT
-	TRBV21-1	TRBJ1-5	-	CASSKSRGGRRNQPQHF	TGTGCCAGCAGCAAATCAAGGGGGGGACGGAGAAATCAGCCCCAGCATTTT
-	TRBV27	TRBJ2-3	-	CASSLYRHTDTQYF	TGTGCCAGCAGTTTATATAGACACACAGATACGCAGTATTTT
once	TRBV28	TRBJ2-2	-	CASSRSGGGSGTGELFF	TGTGCCAGCAGCCGTTCCGGGGGCGGGAGCGGTACCGGGGAGCTGTTTTTT
-	TRBV5-5	TRBJ1-4	-	CASSLVREKLFF	TGTGCCAGCAGCTTGGTGCGAGAAAAACTGTTTTTT
-	TRBV19	TRBJ1-2	-	CASRTTSGNYGYTF	TGTGCCAGTAGGACAACATCAGGAAACTATGGCTACACCTTC
few	TRBV28	TRBJ2-7	-	CASSLDSGSYEQYF	TGTGCCAGCAGTTTAGATTCGGGTTCCTACGAGCAGTACTTC
few	TRBV15	TRBJ2-3	-	CATSRDKSRGGGSTDTQYF	TGTGCCACCAGCAGAGATAAGTCGAGGGGAGGCGGGAGCACAGATACGCAGTATTTT
few	TRBV5-1	TRBJ2-7	-	CASSDTRIQYF	TGCGCCAGCAGCGACACTAGAATACAGTACTTC
-	TRBV15	TRBJ2-3	-	CATSRDLTDTQYF	TGTGCCACCAGCAGAGATCTCACAGATACGCAGTATTTT
few	TRBV5-8	TRBJ1-2	-	CASSFQGGYGYTF	TGTGCCAGCAGCTTTCAGGGTGGCTATGGCTACACCTTC
-	TRBV27	TRBJ1-1	TRBD1	CASRGQGSGAEAFF	TGTGCCAGCAGAGGACAGGGATCGGGGGCGGAAGCTTTCTTT
-	TRBV11-2	TRBJ2-7	-	CASSLESRTYEQYF	TGTGCCAGCAGCTTAGAGAGCAGGACCTACGAGCAGTACTTC
medium-sized	TRBV5-1	TRBJ2-5	-	CASSLYRAKEETQYF	TGCGCCAGCAGCTTGTACAGGGCCAAAGAAGAGACCCAGTACTTC
-	TRBV28	TRBJ1-5	-	CASSLAGGNQPQHF	TGTGCCAGCAGTTTGGCAGGCGGGAATCAGCCCCAGCATTTT
-	TRBV28	TRBJ1-3	-	CASRVQGLGNTIYF	TGTGCCAGCCGGGTCCAGGGGCTAGGAAACACCATATATTTT